Below, 9 T cell receptor beta chains from the same sample are listed, as sequenced in a study of response to subunit inactivated influenza vaccine. TCRdb passed the RT-PCR reads through MiXCR, listing each CDR3 protein once. Found here are 450,000 to 600,000 distinct CDR3 sequences, 7.5% to 8.5% of them singletons; the top ten hold over 10%. Material: PBMCs from blood, obtained around 25 months after vaccination. These receptors were obtained from a man aged 45 to 70 who received an inactivated influenza vaccine.

This clonotype was counted only a few times. The chain has TRBV11-2 and TRBJ2-3; 10 bases line up with TRBD2. Germline V CDR1 and CDR2: SGHAT, FQNNGV. V was clipped by 5 bases and J by 2 bases; unmatched bases: 7. This CDR3 contains 16 residues. The CDR3 DNA reads TGTGCCAGCAGCCTCCTTAGCGGGGGGAACACAGATACGCAGTATTTT. This codes for CASSLLSGGNTDTQYF.

The genes are TRBV4-1 and TRBJ2-5; D is ambiguous. Germline V gene lookup returns CDR1 MGHRA and CDR2 YSYEKL. V lost 1 base, J lost 0 bases, and 15 bases lay in between. The CDR3 contains 17 residues. In DNA form, the CDR3 reads TGCGCCAGCAGCCAAGGAACGACCCCTTTGGACCAAGAGACCCAGTACTTC. Translation gives CASSQGTTPLDQETQYF.

This clonotype has at least ten counts. The CDR3 loop is CASSSTGTGGPDTQYF. The DNA of the CDR3 is TGTGCCAGCAGCTCGACCGGGACAGGGGGCCCAGATACGCAGTATTTT. The chain employs TRBV7-2 and TRBJ2-3; 12 nucleotides agree with TRBD1. Looked up from germline, CDR1 is SGHTA and CDR2 is FQGNSA. The V gene end was trimmed by 4 bases and the J gene end by 4 bases; junction bases not matched to a gene: 6. The CDR3 consists of 16 residues. Drawing the rest from reference TRBV7-2 and TRBJ2-3, the complete variable domain is GAGVSQSPSNKVTEKGKDVELRCDPISGHTALYWYRQSLGQGLEFLIYFQGNSAPDKSGLPSDRFSAERTGGSVSTLTIQRTQQEDSAVYLCASSSTGTGGPDTQYFGPGTRLTVL.

This clonotype occurred many times. V is TRBV28 and J is TRBJ2-1; TRBD2 matches at 13 bases. This CDR3 is 13 amino acids long. Germline trimming cut 5 bases from V and 15 bases from J; bases unmatched to any gene: 7. Looked up from germline, CDR1 is MDHEN and CDR2 is SYDVKM. In DNA form, the CDR3 reads TGTGCCAGCAGTCTACCGAGGACTAGCGGGAGGTTCTTC. This encodes CASSLPRTSGRFF.

The chain uses TRBV6-2 or TRBV6-3 and TRBJ2-1, with TRBD2 identical over 16 bases. J was trimmed by 7 bases and V by 2 bases; bases with no gene match: 8. The length of the CDR3 is 18 residues. CDR1 MNHEY and CDR2 SVGEGT come from the germline V gene. Written as DNA, the CDR3 is TGTGCCAGCAGTTACAACTCGGGACTAGCGGGAGGGAAGAATGAGCAGTTCTTC. It is translated as CASSYNSGLAGGKNEQFF.

The chain combines TRBV4-3 with TRBJ2-1; D remains ambiguous. V dropped 0 bases and J dropped 9 bases, with 15 bases sitting between them. This CDR3 contains 15 residues. The V gene's germline CDR1 is LGHNA and CDR2 YSLEER. The CDR3 coding sequence is TGCGCCAGCAGCCAAGATGTCCTTGTGGGTGGTGAGCAGTTCTTC. As protein: CASSQDVLVGGEQFF.

The genes are TRBV7-9 and TRBJ2-5; D not certain. This CDR3 is built from 17 residues. Between the trimmed V and J ends, which lost 0 bases and 5 bases, there was a span of 19 bases. Germline V gives CDR1 SEHNR, CDR2 FQNEAQ (reference sequence). The CDR3 region has the DNA TGTGCCAGCAGCTTAGCTCAGCTCGCGCCGACCGTGGAGACCCAGTACTTC. Its protein product is CASSLAQLAPTVETQYF.

This clonotype was picked up a small number of times. The chain joins TRBV5-1 to TRBJ1-4; TRBD1 is a possible D gene (6 bases). The V end was cut by 4 bases, the J end by 7 bases, with 14 bases between. The CDR3 totals 14 residues. Germline-derived CDR1 and CDR2 are SGHRS and YFSETQ. As DNA, the CDR3 is TGCGCCAGCAGCGAGGGGGGTTTCGGTGAAAAACTGTTTTTT. Translation gives CASSEGGFGEKLFF.

The sample holds many counts of this clonotype. The V and J genes are TRBV6-2 or TRBV6-3 and TRBJ2-7; D is possibly TRBD2 (6 bases). With 2 bases removed from V and 7 bases from J, the gap between germline ends came to 21 bases. The CDR3 consists of 16 residues. CDR1 is MNHEY and CDR2 is SVGEGT in the germline V gene. In DNA form, the CDR3 reads TGTGCCAGCAGTTACCTACCGACGGGGAGGCTTCGAGAGCAGTACTTC. Protein product: CASSYLPTGRLREQYF.